The 21 T cell receptor beta chains given below trace back to one sample, sequenced in a study of T cell clonality in common variable immunodeficiency. Clones were read by immunoSEQ multiplex PCR, and TCRdb kept only the in-frame ones, dropping some. Sampling found tens of thousands of clones, none seen once. Sequencing was carried out using peripheral blood mononuclear cells. The receptor set was obtained from a person aged 18-70 years in good health.

This clone was observed many times. The read ends 3 residues early relative to the CDR3; the germline J gene fills the gap. The rearrangement uses TRBV29-1 and TRBJ2-1; the match to TRBD1 covers 9 bases. Germline V gives CDR1 SQVTM, CDR2 ANQGSEA. The CDR3 runs 13 residues. Trimming removed 6 bases from V and 9 bases from J; junction bases left unmatched: 9. CDR3 DNA (partial): TGCAGCGTGGGGGGACAGGGACGAGGTGAG. Its translation: CSVGGQGRGE. The full-length CDR3 reads as CSVGGQGRGEQFF.

This clone has ten or more counts. With the read ending 3 residues before the CDR3 end, the germline J gene is used to fill in that end. The chain has TRBV19 and TRBJ1-2; TRBD1 matches 7 bases. The CDR3 runs 14 residues. Trimming removed 7 bases from V and 6 bases from J; junction bases left unmatched: 11. Germline loops: CDR1 LNHDA, CDR2 SQIVND (reference sequence). The sequenced part of the CDR3 DNA is TGTGCCAGTACCCAAAGGCCGGGACAGAATGGC. Translated, it gives CASTQRPGQNG. The full CDR3 protein is CASTQRPGQNGYTF. Drawing the rest from reference TRBV19 and TRBJ1-2, the complete variable domain is DGGITQSPKYLFRKEGQNVTLSCEQNLNHDAMYWYRQDPGQGLRLIYYSQIVNDFQKGDIAEGYSVSREKKESFPLTVTSAQKNPTAFYLCASTQRPGQNGYTFGSGTRLTVV.

This clone was seen at least ten times. Read coverage stops 3 residues before the CDR3 terminus; the germline J gene supplies the remainder. The chain is built from TRBV14 and TRBJ2-7; TRBD2 agrees at 7 bases. This CDR3 comprises 16 residues. Trimming took 1 base from V and 3 from J; bases not matched to a gene: 9. The germline V gene has CDR1 SGHDN and CDR2 FVKESK. The CDR3 loop reads CASSQASGTTDYEQYF. The CDR3 DNA, read in part, is TGTGCCAGCAGCCAAGCTTCCGGGACTACTGACTACGAG.

This clone was observed many times. The read terminates 3 residues before the CDR3 end, so the remaining end is supplied by the germline J gene. The chain links TRBV4-1 to TRBJ1-4, with D perhaps TRBD1 (6 bases). The V gene lost 3 bases and the J gene lost 6 bases, with 14 bases spanning the gap. The CDR3 extends over 15 amino acids. In germline, CDR1 is MGHRA, CDR2 YSYEKL. The CDR3 spells CASSHGDRMDEKLFF. The part of the CDR3 DNA that was read is TGCGCCAGCAGCCACGGCGACAGGATGGATGAAAAA.

This clone was seen many times. The read falls 3 residues short of the CDR3 end, and the missing part is taken from the germline J gene. The chain is built from TRBV30 and TRBJ1-1, with TRBD1 identical over 7 bases. Unmatched junction bases numbered 4, after V lost 5 bases and J lost 1 base. Germline V gene lookup returns CDR1 GTSNPN and CDR2 SVGIG (reference sequence). The length of the CDR3 is 13 residues. CDR3: CAWGQGGNTEAFF. The DNA read from the CDR3 is TGTGCCTGGGGGCAGGGGGGGAACACTGAA. Full variable domain (missing parts from reference TRBV30 and TRBJ1-1): SQTIHQWPATLVQPVGSPLSLECTVEGTSNPNLYWYRQAAGRGLQLLFYSVGIGQISSEVPQNLSASRPQDRQFILSSKKLLLSDSGFYLCAWGQGGNTEAFFGQGTRLTVV.

This clone was found many times. From the germline J gene comes the end of the CDR3, since the read stops 3 residues before it. This chain links TRBV5-1 with TRBJ1-4; 9 nucleotides agree with TRBD1. Germline assignment: CDR1 SGHRS and CDR2 YFSETQ. The CDR3 has 14 residues. The V gene end was trimmed by 4 bases and the J gene end by 8 bases; junction bases not matched to a gene: 6. The DNA read from the CDR3 is TGCGCCAGCAGCACGGGACAGGGCAGGGAAAAA. Protein product: CASSTGQGREK. The complete CDR3 protein is CASSTGQGREKLFF.

This clone came up many times. Sequencing ends 3 residues short of the CDR3 end; the germline J gene provides the rest. V gene TRBV20-1 combines with J gene TRBJ2-5; D gene ambiguous. The CDR3 is 15 residues long. Looked up from germline, CDR1 is DFQATT and CDR2 is SNEGSKA (reference sequence). The V gene lost 0 bases and the J gene lost 3 bases, with 14 bases spanning the gap. The sequenced part of the CDR3 DNA is TGCAGTGCTAGAGAGTTGAGACTCGCCAAAGAGACC. Protein: CSARELRLAKET. The entire CDR3 sequence reads CSARELRLAKETQYF.

This clone was recorded many times. Coverage ceases 3 residues before the CDR3 finishes, and the germline J gene fills in the end. The V call is TRBV5-4, the J call TRBJ2-5; D possibly corresponds to TRBD1 (5 bases). CDR1 SGHNT and CDR2 YYREEE come from the germline V gene (reference sequence). V was shortened by 0 bases and J by 5 bases, with 11 bases between the two germline ends. CDR3 length equals 14 residues. Here the CDR3 reads CASSLGQGGETQYF. The DNA read from the CDR3 is TGTGCCAGCAGCTTGGGGCAGGGTGGGGAGACC.

The sample holds many counts of this clone. The read ends 3 residues shy of where the CDR3 ends; the end is completed using the germline J gene. The chain links TRBV30 to TRBJ1-2, with 7 bases fitting TRBD1. CDR1 GTSNPN and CDR2 SVGIG come from the germline V gene (reference sequence). The CDR3 has 14 amino acids. The part of the CDR3 DNA that was read is TGTGCCTGGGTATCCGGGACAGACCTTCGAGGC. This codes for CAWVSGTDLRG. The full CDR3 is CAWVSGTDLRGYTF.

Many counts were recorded for this clone. The read comes to an end 3 residues before the CDR3 does, leaving the germline J gene to fill in the end. The rearrangement uses TRBV20-1 and TRBJ2-2, with TRBD1 identical over 7 bases. The V gene's germline CDR1 is DFQATT and CDR2 SNEGSKA (reference sequence). Trimming cost V 6 bases and J 3 bases; bases outside gene matches: 10. This CDR3 comprises 15 residues. CDR3 protein: CSASGTAMDTGELFF. CDR3 bases read: TGCAGTGCCTCCGGGACAGCTATGGACACCGGGGAG.

This clone was seen more than once but under ten times. The read finishes 3 residues shy of the CDR3 end, and the germline J gene is used to complete it. This chain links TRBV11-2 with TRBJ1-3; D is ambiguous. Trimming left V 5 bases short and J 7 bases short, with 18 bases between. Germline CDR1 is SGHAT and CDR2 is FQNNGV. The CDR3 covers 15 residues. The sequenced CDR3 bases are TGTGCCAGCAGCCGGATACTCGGGTTGTCTAACACC. As protein: CASSRILGLSNT. The entire CDR3 is CASSRILGLSNTIYF.

This clone was seen repeatedly, ten times or more. The read terminates 3 residues before the CDR3 end, so the remaining end is supplied by the germline J gene. The rearrangement links TRBV29-1 to TRBJ2-6; 7 bases map to TRBD1. The CDR3 has 16 amino acids. Germline CDR1 reads SQVTM; CDR2 reads ANQGSEA. The J segment lost 0 bases and the V segment lost 7 bases, leaving 9 bases of the junction unmatched. The covered CDR3 bases are TGCAGCGCTAGAGCAGGGGGATCCTCTGGGGCCAACGTC. Protein sequence: CSARAGGSSGANV. The CDR3 in full is CSARAGGSSGANVLTF.

This clone was recorded at least ten times. Coverage ceases 3 residues before the CDR3 finishes, and the germline J gene fills in the end. This sequence joins TRBV20-1 and TRBJ1-2; D might be TRBD1 (6 bases). V was cut by 1 base and J by 0 bases, with 9 bases left in between. CDR1 is DFQATT, CDR2 SNEGSKA, per germline (reference sequence). The CDR3 has 14 amino acids. The part of the CDR3 DNA that was read is TGCAGTGCTAGAGGAACAGGGTCTAACTATGGC. This sequence encodes CSARGTGSNYG. The complete CDR3 protein is CSARGTGSNYGYTF.

CDR3 in amino acids: CASSISLKATEAFF. The CDR3 bases that were read are TGTGCCAGTTCCATCTCTCTGAAGGCCACTGAA. J is TRBJ1-1 and V is TRBV7-8; D call uncertain. The sequence runs out 3 residues before the end of the CDR3; the remainder is reconstructed from the germline J gene. Trimming pared 9 bases from V and 4 bases from J, leaving 18 bases between. The V gene's germline CDR1 is SGHVS and CDR2 FQNEAQ. The CDR3 runs to 14 residues.

This clone was recorded at least ten times. CDR3 amino acids: CASSEDGTGGGYTF. The DNA read from the CDR3 is TGCGCCAGCAGTGAGGATGGGACAGGGGGAGGC. The chain combines TRBV10-1 with TRBJ1-2, with TRBD1 matching 11 bases. The read terminates 3 residues before the CDR3 end, so the remaining end is supplied by the germline J gene. The CDR3 is made up of 14 amino acids. Germline CDR1 reads WNHNN; CDR2 reads SYGVQD (reference sequence).

The sample holds many counts of this clone. The read finishes 3 residues shy of the CDR3 end, and the germline J gene is used to complete it. The chain couples TRBV20-1 to TRBJ1-1; D is uncertain. CDR3 length: 11 amino acids. The V gene lost 6 bases and the J gene lost 2 bases, with 7 bases spanning the gap. Germline lookup yields CDR1 DFQATT and CDR2 SNEGSKA (reference sequence). The CDR3 DNA, read in part, is TGCAGTGCCAACAGAAACACTGAA. It yields the protein CSANRNTE. The full-length CDR3 reads as CSANRNTEAFF.

This clone was picked up many times. The CDR3 end falls 3 residues outside the read, so it is completed with the germline J gene. The chain employs TRBV11-2 and TRBJ1-3; D call uncertain. The CDR3 totals 15 residues. Deletions cut 0 bases from V and 5 bases from J, with 11 bases between. Germline CDR1 and CDR2: SGHAT and FQNNGV. The CDR3 loop is CASSLELGPRNTIYF. The covered CDR3 bases are TGTGCCAGCAGCTTAGAGCTTGGGCCTCGAAACACC.

A few counts support this clone. The read halts 3 residues ahead of the CDR3 end, with the missing end drawn from the germline J gene. This chain connects TRBV19 to TRBJ1-5; 12 positions match TRBD1. The CDR3 contains 19 residues. Germline assignment: CDR1 LNHDA and CDR2 SQIVND (reference sequence). V gave up 6 bases and J gave up 1 base; unmatched junction bases: 13. The CDR3: CASSNPPGQGALSNQPQHF. The DNA read from the CDR3 is TGTGCCAGTAGCAACCCTCCGGGACAGGGGGCTTTGAGCAATCAGCCC.

In its sample, this clone was seen many times. CDR3 loop: CASSFEVNTEAFF. CDR3 DNA, as far as it was read: TGCGCCAGCAGCTTCGAGGTGAACACTGAA. V usage is TRBV5-1 and J usage is TRBJ1-1; no reliable D call. The read ends 3 residues before the CDR3 terminus; that terminus is restored from the germline J gene. The germline gives CDR1 SGHRS, CDR2 YFSETQ. CDR3 size: 13 residues. Trimming left V 2 bases short and J 0 bases short, with 5 bases between.

This clone occurred many times. The read terminates 3 residues ahead of where the CDR3 ends, so the germline J gene completes it. V is TRBV4-1 and J is TRBJ2-2; no clear D. The CDR3 totals 16 residues. V was shortened by 4 bases and J by 1 base, with 13 bases between the two germline ends. Germline V gene lookup returns CDR1 MGHRA and CDR2 YSYEKL. The CDR3 bases that were read are TGCGCCAGCAGCCGCCTCCTATCGGGGAACACCGGGGAG. Translating gives CASSRLLSGNTGE. The complete CDR3 protein is CASSRLLSGNTGELFF.

This clone came up many times. At one boundary the junction diverges from the germline segment, which might be a read error. The read ends 3 residues early relative to the CDR3; the germline J gene fills the gap. The chain recombines TRBV19 with TRBJ2-3, with 9 bases fitting TRBD2. The CDR3 consists of 14 residues. Germline-derived CDR1 and CDR2 are LNHDA and SQIVND (reference sequence). The part of the CDR3 DNA that was read is TGTGCCAGTAGTATGGGGACTAGCATAGATACG. This encodes CASSMGTSIDT. The full CDR3 is CASSMGTSIDTQYF.